The 14 T cell receptor beta chains given below trace back to one sample, sequenced in a study of PD-1 blockade in classical Hodgkin lymphoma. Clones were sequenced by immunoSEQ multiplex PCR, and TCRdb holds only the in-frame ones, with some missing. The top ten hold about 20% of the sample, which has around 28,000 clones, around 78% seen once. Each patient experienced a relapse that followed autologous stem cell transplantation, and brentuximab vedotin exposure varied. The source was peripheral blood mononuclear cells (PBMCs), collected before the second cycle of nivolumab. The receptor set was obtained from a human donor with classical Hodgkin lymphoma.

This clone has just one count. V is TRBV4-3 and J is TRBJ1-1, with D possibly TRBD1 on 5 matching bases. The length of the CDR3 is 15 residues. V was cut by 0 bases and J by 5 bases, with 13 bases left in between. Germline V gene data show CDR1 as LGHNA and CDR2 as YSLEER. CDR3 amino acids: CASSQDSGARTEAFF. CDR3 in DNA: TGCGCCAGCAGCCAAGATAGTGGGGCTAGGACTGAAGCTTTCTTT.

V and J are TRBV7-9 and TRBJ1-6; unclear D gene. The CDR3 totals 12 residues. With 1 base removed from V and 10 bases from J, the gap between germline ends came to 5 bases. Germline CDR1 and CDR2: SEHNR and FQNEAQ (reference sequence). The CDR3 DNA sequence: TGTGCCAGCAGCTTAGAGTTCTCACCCCTCCACTTT. The encoded protein is CASSLEFSPLHF.

V is TRBV29-1 and J is TRBJ2-1; D is ambiguous. The CDR3 is made up of 13 amino acids. The germline V gene encodes CDR1 SQVTM and CDR2 ANQGSEA. V was clipped by 7 bases and J by 0 bases, with 10 bases between them. CDR3 sequence reads: CSADQNSYNEQFF. CDR3 coding DNA: TGCAGCGCCGACCAGAACTCCTACAATGAGCAGTTCTTC.

V is TRBV7-9 and J is TRBJ2-1; 12 bases are a match to TRBD2. Per the germline V gene, CDR1 is SEHNR and CDR2 is FQNEAQ (reference sequence). The CDR3 is 19 amino acids. Losses at the gene ends were 6 bases for V and 1 base for J; bases not matched to a gene: 13. DNA of the CDR3: TGTGCCAGCAGTCACCCTCGGCTAGCGGGAGGGTTGTCCTACAATGAGCAGTTCTTC. Protein sequence: CASSHPRLAGGLSYNEQFF. Supplemented by reference TRBV7-9 and TRBJ2-1, the full variable domain reads DTGVSQNPRHKITKRGQNVTFRCDPISEHNRLYWYRQTLGQGPEFLTYFQNEAQLEKSRLLSDRFSAERPKGSFSTLEIQRTEQGDSAMYLCASSHPRLAGGLSYNEQFFGPGTRLTVL.

The chain uses TRBV5-1 and TRBJ2-6; 7 positions match TRBD2. Germline-derived CDR1 and CDR2 are SGHRS and YFSETQ. There are 17 residues in the CDR3. V was clipped by 7 bases and J by 0 bases; unmatched bases: 10. The CDR3 loop reads CASSPGRADSGANVLTF. DNA for the CDR3: TGCGCCAGCTCGCCGGGGAGGGCAGACTCTGGGGCCAACGTCCTGACTTTC.

The V and J genes are TRBV27 and TRBJ2-7, with TRBD2 identical over 11 bases. This CDR3 comprises 16 residues. The trim removed 6 bases at V and 0 bases at J, leaving 7 bases unmatched. Germline CDR1 and CDR2: MNHEY and SMNVEV (reference sequence). CDR3 residues: CASSSRLAGLSYEQYF. In DNA, the CDR3 is TGTGCCAGCAGCTCCCGACTAGCGGGACTCTCCTACGAGCAGTACTTC.

This chain uses TRBV7-2 with TRBJ1-2; tentative D call: TRBD1 (5 bases). V was pared by 3 bases and J by 8 bases, with 10 bases between. The germline V gene has CDR1 SGHTA and CDR2 FQGNSA. This CDR3 comprises 12 residues. CDR3 DNA: TGTGCCAGCAGCTTGACAGTTTACGGCTACACCTTC. Its protein is CASSLTVYGYTF.

The chain combines TRBV19 with TRBJ2-5; 8 bases line up with TRBD2. Trimming at V came to 1 base and at J to 7 bases, leaving 11 bases not matched to a gene. Germline CDR1 is LNHDA and CDR2 is SQIVND (reference sequence). The CDR3 consists of 16 residues. The CDR3 coding sequence is TGTGCCAGTAGTATAGGGCGCGGGGGGCCCTCCAGGACCCAGTACTTC. Translation: CASSIGRGGPSRTQYF. Full variable domain (outside the CDR3, taken from reference TRBV19 and TRBJ2-5): DGGITQSPKYLFRKEGQNVTLSCEQNLNHDAMYWYRQDPGQGLRLIYYSQIVNDFQKGDIAEGYSVSREKKESFPLTVTSAQKNPTAFYLCASSIGRGGPSRTQYFGPGTRLLVL.

Written as DNA, the CDR3 is TGCGCCAGCAGCCAAGATTGGACTAGTGACACCGGGGAGCTGTTTTTT. This codes for CASSQDWTSDTGELFF. This chain joins TRBV4-3 and TRBJ2-2; 7 bases line up with TRBD2. Germline loops: CDR1 LGHNA, CDR2 YSLEER. J was trimmed by 3 bases and V by 0 bases; bases with no gene match: 4. This CDR3 spans 16 amino acids.

This clone came up a few times. The DNA for the CDR3 is TGTGCCAGCAGCGACCGGGACAGGGCTCCAAAACTGTTTTTT. It codes for CASSDRDRAPKLFF. The rearrangement joins TRBV5-5 to TRBJ1-4, with 9 positions matching TRBD1. The junction had 8 bases not matched to a gene; V was cut back by 4 bases and J by 10 bases. CDR1 SGHKS and CDR2 YYEKEE come from the germline V gene (reference sequence). CDR3 size: 14 residues. Variable domain in full (rest from reference TRBV5-5 and TRBJ1-4): DAGVTQSPTHLIKTRGQQVTLRCSPISGHKSVSWYQQVLGQGPQFIFQYYEKEERGRGNFPDRFSARQFPNYSSELNVNALLLGDSALYLCASSDRDRAPKLFFGSGTQLSVL.

The chain joins TRBV11-2 to TRBJ2-7, with TRBD2 as a possible D gene (5 bases). Trimming cost V 5 bases and J 2 bases, with 10 bases left between them. Germline V lookup: CDR1 SGHAT, CDR2 FQNNGV. The CDR3 has 13 residues. For the CDR3, the DNA is TGTGCCAGCAGCCTTACCGGGACCTACGAGCAGTACTTC. Protein: CASSLTGTYEQYF.

The V call is TRBV2, the J call TRBJ1-1; a possible D gene is TRBD1 (6 bases). There are 15 residues in the CDR3. V was cut by 6 bases and J by 0 bases, with 14 bases left in between. Germline assignment: CDR1 SNHLY and CDR2 FYNNEI. CDR3 DNA: TGTGCCAGCAGGGCGGACAGACTCATGAACACTGAAGCTTTCTTT. Translating gives CASRADRLMNTEAFF. The full variable domain, rest sourced from reference TRBV2 and TRBJ1-1, is EPEVTQTPSHQVTQMGQEVILRCVPISNHLYFYWYRQILGQKVEFLVSFYNNEISEKSEIFDDQFSVERPDGSNFTLKIRSTKLEDSAMYFCASRADRLMNTEAFFGQGTRLTVV.

The genes are TRBV4-1 and TRBJ1-1, with 7 bases aligning to TRBD1. The CDR3 has 15 residues. V was pared by 1 base and J by 6 bases, with 8 bases of the junction left unmatched. Germline V gives CDR1 MGHRA, CDR2 YSYEKL. Here the CDR3 reads CASSQGTGWYAEAFF. DNA for the CDR3: TGCGCCAGCAGCCAAGGGACAGGCTGGTACGCTGAAGCTTTCTTT.

V is TRBV7-9 and J is TRBJ1-1, with D hard to call. V lost 5 bases, J lost 1 base, and 11 bases lay in between. The CDR3 is 14 amino acids. Germline-derived CDR1 and CDR2 are SEHNR and FQNEAQ (reference sequence). CDR3 DNA: TGTGCCAGCAGCCCGGGAGATCGGAACACTGAAGCTTTCTTT. Amino acid sequence: CASSPGDRNTEAFF.